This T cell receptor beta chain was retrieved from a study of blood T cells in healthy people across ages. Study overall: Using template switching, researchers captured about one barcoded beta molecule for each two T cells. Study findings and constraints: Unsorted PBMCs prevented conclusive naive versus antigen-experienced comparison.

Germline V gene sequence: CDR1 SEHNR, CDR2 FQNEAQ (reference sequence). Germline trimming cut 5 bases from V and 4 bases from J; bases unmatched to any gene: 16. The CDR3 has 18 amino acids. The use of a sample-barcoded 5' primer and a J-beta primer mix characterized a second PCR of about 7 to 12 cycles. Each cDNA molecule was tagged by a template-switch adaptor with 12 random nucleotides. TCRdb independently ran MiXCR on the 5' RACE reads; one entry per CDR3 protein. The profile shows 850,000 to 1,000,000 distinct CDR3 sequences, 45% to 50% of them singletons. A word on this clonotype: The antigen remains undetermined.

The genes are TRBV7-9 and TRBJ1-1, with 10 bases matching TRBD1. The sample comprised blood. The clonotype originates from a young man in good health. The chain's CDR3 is CASSLLRGTGEFSTEAFF. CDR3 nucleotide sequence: TGTGCCAGCAGCCTTTTACGGGGGACAGGGGAGTTTAGCACTGAAGCTTTCTTT.